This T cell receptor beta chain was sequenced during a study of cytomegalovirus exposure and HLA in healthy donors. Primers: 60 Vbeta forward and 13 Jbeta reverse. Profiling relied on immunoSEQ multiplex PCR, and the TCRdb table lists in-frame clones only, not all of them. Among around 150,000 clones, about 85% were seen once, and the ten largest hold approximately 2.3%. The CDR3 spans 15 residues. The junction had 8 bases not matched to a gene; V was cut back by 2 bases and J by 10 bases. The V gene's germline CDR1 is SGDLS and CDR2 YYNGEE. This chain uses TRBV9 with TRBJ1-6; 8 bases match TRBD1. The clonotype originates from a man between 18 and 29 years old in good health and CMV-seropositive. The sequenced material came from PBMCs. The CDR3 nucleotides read TGTGCCAGCAGCGTCGACTCAGGGGGCCGATCACCCCTCCACTTT. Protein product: CASSVDSGGRSPLHF.